What follows are 3 T cell receptor beta chains derived from one specimen sequenced in a study of CD8 T cells in Susac syndrome. Reverse transcription of roughly 0.5 to 1 ug RNA was performed with random hexamers. TCRdb used MiXCR to reprocess the immunoSEQ multiplex PCR reads, holding one entry per CDR3 protein. This table holds some 300,000 distinct CDR3 sequences, around 91% found once. Sequencing was done on a sample of CD8+ T cells from PBMCs. Receptors were obtained from a human donor with multiple sclerosis.

The CDR3 DNA is TGTGCCAGCAGTCAATTTAGCGGGGGGGCGAACTACGAGCAGTACTTC. This gives the protein CASSQFSGGANYEQYF. The chain recombines TRBV27 with TRBJ2-7; 11 nucleotides line up with TRBD2. Per the germline V gene, CDR1 is MNHEY and CDR2 is SMNVEV (reference sequence). The V segment lost 5 bases and the J segment 3 bases; nucleotides outside the gene matches: 9. There are 16 residues in the CDR3.

Here the CDR3 DNA reads TGCAGCGTTCGGGTGGGCGGGGGGTACAATGAGCAGTTCTTC. It encodes CSVRVGGGYNEQFF. The chain joins TRBV29-1 to TRBJ2-1; TRBD2 matches at 8 bases. V lost 5 bases to trimming and J lost 4 bases; unmatched junction nucleotides: 7. The CDR3 covers 14 residues. Germline assignment: CDR1 SQVTM and CDR2 ANQGSEA.

The chain joins TRBV20-1 to TRBJ2-2; 9 bases align to TRBD2. The ends lost 6 bases at V and 5 bases at J; junction bases unmatched: 10. Germline V CDR1 and CDR2: DFQATT, SNEGSKA (reference sequence). The CDR3 extends over 15 amino acids. DNA of the CDR3: TGCAGTGCCCGACCAGGCGGGAGGGATACCGGGGAGCTGTTTTTT. Translating gives CSARPGGRDTGELFF.